Presented here are 20 T cell receptor beta chains from one specimen sequenced in a study of control samples from healthy donors and cancer patients. Method: immunoSEQ multiplex PCR; TCRdb's copy keeps in-frame clones and lacks some. The repertoire table contains some 190,000 clones. Sequences were obtained from blood. These receptors all stem from a woman aged 25 to 45 in good health.

This chain joins TRBV7-2 and TRBJ1-6; tentatively, D is TRBD1 (6 bases). With 4 bases removed from V and 7 bases from J, the gap between germline ends came to 11 bases. This CDR3 has 14 residues. Germline V lookup: CDR1 SGHTA, CDR2 FQGNSA. The DNA for the CDR3 is TGTGCCAGCAGCTCCGGGACACGAAATTCACCCCTCCACTTT. Its translation: CASSSGTRNSPLHF.

This sequence joins TRBV29-1 and TRBJ2-4, with D possibly being TRBD1 (6 bases). Per germline, CDR1 SQVTM and CDR2 ANQGSEA. The CDR3 contains 14 residues. V lost 4 bases, J lost 4 bases, and 14 bases lay in between. The CDR3 region is CSVARGGRKNIQYF. CDR3 sequence (DNA): TGCAGCGTTGCCAGGGGCGGGCGGAAAAACATTCAGTACTTC.

The chain uses TRBV28 and TRBJ2-4; TRBD2 matches at 11 bases. The germline V gene encodes CDR1 MDHEN and CDR2 SYDVKM. This CDR3 contains 17 residues. Trimming cost V 3 bases and J 2 bases; bases outside gene matches: 6. The CDR3 region is CASSFSGGVVTKNIQYF. CDR3 in DNA: TGTGCCAGCAGTTTTAGCGGGGGGGTTGTAACCAAAAACATTCAGTACTTC.

The V and J genes are TRBV29-1 and TRBJ2-5; TRBD1 matches at 9 bases. The CDR3 is made up of 18 amino acids. Germline V gives CDR1 SQVTM, CDR2 ANQGSEA. The ends lost 4 bases at V and 5 bases at J; junction bases unmatched: 20. CDR3 protein: CSVGGGGTGTGKVETQYF. The CDR3 nucleotides read TGCAGCGTTGGTGGGGGGGGTACCGGGACAGGGAAAGTGGAGACCCAGTACTTC. Complete variable domain (other parts from reference TRBV29-1 and TRBJ2-5): SAVISQKPSRDICQRGTSLTIQCQVDSQVTMMFWYRQQPGQSLTLIATANQGSEATYESGFVIDKFPISRPNLTFSTLTVSNMSPEDSSIYLCSVGGGGTGTGKVETQYFGPGTRLLVL.

V is TRBV5-1 and J is TRBJ1-1; D is unclear. Trimming stripped 5 bases from V and 1 base from J, with 12 bases between. This CDR3 comprises 14 residues. The germline gives CDR1 SGHRS, CDR2 YFSETQ. The CDR3 sequence is CASSLASKNTEAFF. CDR3 bases: TGCGCCAGCAGTCTGGCCAGTAAGAACACTGAAGCTTTCTTT.

This chain uses TRBV5-1 with TRBJ1-6; no firm D call. The length of the CDR3 is 17 residues. Germline loops: CDR1 SGHRS, CDR2 YFSETQ. Trimming left V 4 bases short and J 0 bases short, with 14 bases between. The CDR3 DNA reads as TGCGCCAGCAGCCGCCTTGAAAGTAGCTCCTATAATTCACCCCTCCACTTT. Translation gives CASSRLESSSYNSPLHF.

This chain links TRBV4-3 with TRBJ2-3; D perhaps matches TRBD1 (5 bases). Germline CDR1 LGHNA, CDR2 YSLEER. Trimming took 0 bases from V and 3 from J, leaving 7 bases between them. CDR3 length equals 14 residues. This CDR3 reads CASSQDRQTDTQYF. The CDR3 bases are TGCGCCAGCAGCCAAGATCGACAGACAGATACGCAGTATTTT.

The V call is TRBV27, the J call TRBJ2-5; D may be TRBD1 or TRBD2 (5 bases each). V gave up 6 bases and J gave up 5 bases, with 16 bases separating them. The CDR3 totals 14 residues. Germline V CDR1 and CDR2: MNHEY, SMNVEV (reference sequence). CDR3 sequence: CASRPGPRRETQYF. DNA for the CDR3: TGTGCCAGCAGGCCGGGACCCCGGAGGGAGACCCAGTACTTC.

This rearrangement joins TRBV5-1 to TRBJ2-7; TRBD2 matches 8 bases. CDR1 and CDR2 from the germline V gene are SGHRS and YFSETQ. The trim removed 1 base at V and 1 base at J, leaving 4 bases unmatched. This CDR3 is 15 amino acids long. CDR3 in DNA: TGCGCCAGCAGCTTGATGGCTAGCGGGTCCTACGAGCAGTACTTC. It specifies CASSLMASGSYEQYF.

The gene calls are TRBV21-1 and TRBJ2-2; the listed D gene, TRBD1, was not tested against the DNA. TRBV21-1 counts as a pseudogene. The CDR3 extends over 18 amino acids. The DNA for the CDR3 is TGTGCCAGCACCAGCAATAGGACTCGGACAGGGAGGACCGGGGAGCTGTTTTTT. This translates into CASTSNRTRTGRTGELFF.

The chain uses TRBV3-1 (or the pseudogene TRBV3-2) and TRBJ2-2; the match to TRBD2 covers 12 bases. CDR3 length: 20 amino acids. The trim removed 0 bases at V and 4 bases at J, leaving 12 bases unmatched. Germline-derived CDR1 and CDR2 are LGHDT and YNNKEL (reference sequence). Here the CDR3 DNA reads TGTGCCAGCAGCCAAGAAAAGAGTGCTCTAGCGGGGGGGCGCACCGGGGAGCTGTTTTTT. Translated: CASSQEKSALAGGRTGELFF.

The chain has TRBV6-5 and TRBJ2-6, with a weak D call TRBD2 (7 bases). The V end lost 6 bases, the J end lost 1 base, and 10 bases lay between the germline ends. This CDR3 is built from 15 residues. Germline CDR1 is MNHEY and CDR2 is SVGAGI. The CDR3 sequence is CASSEGGSGANVLTF. In DNA, the CDR3 is TGTGCCAGCAGCGAGGGGGGGTCTGGGGCCAACGTCCTGACTTTC.

CDR3 in amino acids: CASSGRQGGAFF. CDR3 coding DNA: TGTGCCAGCAGCGGGAGACAGGGTGGGGCTTTCTTT. The chain combines TRBV5-6 with TRBJ1-1; 7 bases are a match to TRBD1. The CDR3 covers 12 residues. The V gene end was trimmed by 4 bases and the J gene end by 11 bases; junction bases not matched to a gene: 8. CDR1 is SGHDT and CDR2 is YYEEEE in the germline V gene.

This chain connects TRBV7-2 to TRBJ1-4, with D unresolved. CDR1 and CDR2 from the germline V gene are SGHTA and FQGNSA. V dropped 8 bases and J dropped 5 bases, with 6 bases sitting between them. The CDR3 covers 11 residues. DNA of the CDR3: TGTGCCAGCGGTAGGAATGAAAAACTGTTTTTT. Its translation is CASGRNEKLFF. Full variable domain (remainder filled in from reference TRBV7-2 and TRBJ1-4): GAGVSQSPSNKVTEKGKDVELRCDPISGHTALYWYRQSLGQGLEFLIYFQGNSAPDKSGLPSDRFSAERTGGSVSTLTIQRTQQEDSAVYLCASGRNEKLFFGSGTQLSVL.

The chain is built from TRBV6-2 or TRBV6-3 and TRBJ1-4; 7 nucleotides match TRBD1. CDR3 size: 15 residues. Germline values: CDR1 MNHEY, CDR2 SVGEGT. Trimming at V came to 5 bases and at J to 0 bases, leaving 3 bases not matched to a gene. In DNA, the CDR3 is TGTGCCAGCAGTAGACAGGGTGCAACTAATGAAAAACTGTTTTTT. Translated: CASSRQGATNEKLFF.

The chain couples TRBV7-9 to TRBJ2-5, with D possibly matching TRBD2 (6 bases). CDR3 length equals 15 residues. Trimming took off 7 bases at V and 5 bases at J, with 20 bases between the two ends. Per germline, CDR1 SEHNR and CDR2 FQNEAQ (reference sequence). CDR3 region: CASTPLAGPQETQYF. The CDR3 DNA sequence: TGTGCCAGCACTCCTTTGGCGGGGCCGCAGGAGACCCAGTACTTC. Filled out from reference TRBV7-9 and TRBJ2-5, the complete variable domain reads DTGVSQNPRHKITKRGQNVTFRCDPISEHNRLYWYRQTLGQGPEFLTYFQNEAQLEKSRLLSDRFSAERPKGSFSTLEIQRTEQGDSAMYLCASTPLAGPQETQYFGPGTRLLVL.

The chain employs TRBV15 and TRBJ1-1, with 8 bases identical to TRBD1. V was pared by 6 bases and J by 4 bases, with 7 bases of the junction left unmatched. The CDR3 is 14 amino acids. The V gene's germline CDR1 is LNHNV and CDR2 YYDKDF (reference sequence). The CDR3 coding sequence is TGTGCCACCAGTTATCGACAGGGGCCCACTGAAGCTTTCTTT. This codes for CATSYRQGPTEAFF. Full variable domain (outside the CDR3, taken from reference TRBV15 and TRBJ1-1): DAMVIQNPRYQVTQFGKPVTLSCSQTLNHNVMYWYQQKSSQAPKLLFHYYDKDFNNEADTPDNFQSRRPNTSFCFLDIRSPGLGDTAMYLCATSYRQGPTEAFFGQGTRLTVV.

The V and J genes are TRBV4-1 and TRBJ1-3; a possible D gene is TRBD1 (5 bases). The CDR3 contains 14 residues. Trimming cost V 4 bases and J 4 bases, with 11 bases left between them. The germline CDR1 and CDR2 sequences are MGHRA and YSYEKL. The CDR3 is CASSRVEGGNTIYF. As DNA, the CDR3 is TGCGCCAGCAGCCGAGTGGAGGGGGGAAACACCATATATTTT.

The chain links TRBV6-5 to TRBJ2-2; D gene unclear. V dropped 5 bases and J dropped 1 base, with 8 bases sitting between them. Per the germline V gene, CDR1 is MNHEY and CDR2 is SVGAGI. This CDR3 comprises 14 residues. CDR3 bases: TGTGCCAGCAGTCTAAACATGAACACCGGGGAGCTGTTTTTT. It translates to CASSLNMNTGELFF.

The chain combines TRBV19 with TRBJ2-1, with TRBD1 identical over 12 bases. Per the germline V gene, CDR1 is LNHDA and CDR2 is SQIVND (reference sequence). V gave up 4 bases and J gave up 9 bases; unmatched junction bases: 7. The length of the CDR3 is 15 residues. CDR3 sequence reads: CASSRGDRGLVEQFF. The CDR3, as DNA: TGTGCCAGTAGTAGGGGGGACAGGGGGCTTGTTGAGCAGTTCTTC.